This T cell receptor (beta chain) was captured in a study of cytomegalovirus exposure and HLA in healthy donors. Findings and limits, study-wide: A later analysis appeared to link common viral pathogens to several of the most significant clusters. Across donors, presence/absence analyses took sequencing depth to be roughly uniform. In vitro, a few CMV-associated chains proved specific for CMV antigens. Some V segments (TRBV6-2 and TRBV6-3 among them) were excluded as indistinguishable.

As regards this clone: What it binds is unknown.

PCR involved 60 Vbeta and 13 Jbeta primers. Libraries were prepared by immunoSEQ multiplex PCR; TCRdb keeps only in-frame clonotypes and omits some of them. The sample consists of approximately 190,000 clones, around four fifths of them appearing once. Germline assignment: CDR1 SGHAT and CDR2 FQNNGV. The CDR3 is 15 residues long. V dropped 0 bases and J dropped 0 bases, with 8 bases sitting between them. This sequence joins TRBV11-2 and TRBJ1-2; D gene ambiguous. Specimen: PBMCs. The sequence came from a woman aged 45-60 years in good health and CMV-seropositive. The CDR3 coding sequence is TGTGCCAGCAGCTTAGATCTTAGAACTAACTATGGCTACACCTTC. Protein product: CASSLDLRTNYGYTF.